This TCR beta chain was sequenced in a study of early T cells in non-severe SARS-CoV-2 infection. Study-level information: Unpaired chains resulted from sequencing bulk RNA of unsorted whole blood.

This clonotype was seen ten or more times. Its antigen is undetermined. Trimming left V 0 bases short and J 0 bases short, with 5 bases between. Germline CDR1 LGHDT, CDR2 YNNKEL (reference sequence). The CDR3 runs 14 residues. Unique molecular identifiers tagged individual cDNA molecules. TCRdb re-called the 5' RACE reads with MiXCR, one entry per CDR3 protein. The repertoire holds approximately 98,000 distinct CDR3 sequences, with around 10% as singletons. Study-level results: The VDJdb matching leaned toward anti-spike CD8 responses and overlooked private and CD4 specificities.

This sequence originates from an adult who was a healthcare worker with PCR-confirmed SARS-CoV-2 infection or an uninfected control (not recorded which). The sequenced sample was whole blood. The V gene is TRBV3-1, the J gene TRBJ1-2; no clear D. CDR3 sequence (DNA): TGTGCCAGCAGCCAAGATCCAACTAACTATGGCTACACCTTC. This codes for CASSQDPTNYGYTF.